Sequencing of this TCR beta chain was carried out in a study of T cells in localized non-small cell lung cancer. General study results and limits: Uninvolved nearby lung showed the greatest T cell clonality, exceeding that found in tumor. Longer overall survival was linked to higher blood T cell density.

CDR3 length: 15 residues. Germline V gene lookup returns CDR1 SGHRS and CDR2 YFSETQ. V lost 4 bases to trimming and J lost 0 bases; unmatched junction nucleotides: 7. Note on this clone: Its target is not known.

Profiling relied on immunoSEQ multiplex PCR, and the TCRdb table lists in-frame clones only, not all of them. Of more than 45,000 clones in the sample, roughly 85% are singletons; the top ten hold over 15%. This specimen consisted of peripheral blood, obtained before any cancer treatment. The receptor was isolated from a male donor at least 60 years old with stage III squamous cell lung carcinoma. The V gene is TRBV5-1, the J gene TRBJ2-7, with 7 positions matching TRBD1. CDR3 sequence: CASSGDRASSYEQYF. The CDR3 bases are TGCGCCAGCAGCGGAGACAGGGCTAGCTCCTACGAGCAGTACTTC.